These T cell receptor beta chains were read from a single sample in a study of T cell responses to AZD1222 COVID-19 vaccine. TCRdb keeps only in-frame clones here, not all; method: immunoSEQ multiplex PCR. The repertoire holds around 140,000 clones, with roughly 89% as singletons. The sample here was peripheral blood, taken on day 0 of AZD1222 vaccination. The receptor source for this set is an adult in good health. CDR3s include the opening cysteine and the closing phenylalanine or tryptophan. Fields, in order: J gene, clone size, V gene, D gene, CDR3 protein, CDR3 DNA. D genes are given only for firm matches. Rows may omit the clone size; those that give it use once, few, many or a size class.

>TRBJ2-1|NA|TRBV2|NA
CASIPRGDNEQFF
TGTGCCAGCATCCCCCGAGGCGACAATGAGCAGTTCTTC
>TRBJ1-3|once|TRBV11-1|NA
CASSWDVDRNTIYF
TGTGCCAGCAGCTGGGACGTGGACCGAAACACCATATATTTT
>TRBJ2-7|NA|TRBV4-1|NA
CASSPGLGPGQYF
TGCGCCAGCAGCCCGGGACTGGGGCCGGGGCAGTACTTC
>TRBJ2-7|few|TRBV30|TRBD1
CAWSLGQGREQYF
TGTGCCTGGAGTTTGGGACAGGGTCGCGAGCAGTACTTC
>TRBJ1-5|NA|TRBV21-1|NA
CASSKAPGQGSQPQHF
TGTGCCAGCAGCAAAGCGCCCGGACAGGGCAGTCAGCCCCAGCATTTT
>TRBJ1-1|NA|TRBV25-1|NA
CASSDGWGTEAFF
TGTGCCAGCAGTGATGGGTGGGGGACTGAAGCTTTCTTT
>TRBJ1-6|NA|TRBV5-4|NA
CASSLLGRDSPLHF
TGTGCCAGCAGCCTTCTGGGGAGGGATTCACCCCTCCACTTT
>TRBJ2-1|once|TRBV19|NA
CASRGSSGYNEQFF
TGTGCCAGTAGAGGGTCAAGTGGGTACAATGAGCAGTTCTTC
>TRBJ1-3|NA|TRBV7-9|NA
CASSQTLRVAGNTIYF
TGTGCCAGCAGCCAAACTCTCAGGGTAGCTGGAAACACCATATATTTT
>TRBJ1-5|NA|TRBV5-1|NA
CASSAVPAALSNQPQHF
TGCGCCAGCAGCGCGGTGCCCGCGGCCCTTAGCAATCAGCCCCAGCATTTT
>TRBJ2-7|NA|TRBV4-2|TRBD2
CASSPRGLRTSGRSYEQYF
TGTGCCAGCAGCCCCCGGGGACTTCGGACTAGCGGGCGTTCCTACGAGCAGTACTTC
>TRBJ1-1|NA|TRBV3-1/TRBV3-2|NA
CASSQVTGNTEAFF
TGTGCCAGCAGCCAAGTAACAGGGAACACTGAAGCTTTCTTT
>TRBJ2-4|NA|TRBV5-4|TRBD1
CASSLAAGGRNIQYF
TGTGCCAGCAGCTTGGCGGCAGGGGGCCGAAACATTCAGTACTTC
>TRBJ2-7|NA|TRBV5-1|NA
CASSLGSLHEQYF
TGCGCCAGCAGCTTGGGATCCCTCCACGAGCAGTACTTC
>TRBJ1-2|NA|TRBV2|NA
CASSDEVPAGYTF
TGTGCCAGCAGTGACGAGGTTCCGGCGGGCTACACCTTC
>TRBJ1-2|NA|TRBV27|NA
CASSLHGRIANYGYTF
TGTGCCAGCAGTTTACACGGACGGATAGCTAACTATGGCTACACCTTC
>TRBJ1-5|NA|TRBV9|NA
CASSVGAGGNQPQHF
TGTGCCAGCAGCGTAGGAGCTGGGGGCAATCAGCCCCAGCATTTT
>TRBJ1-1|NA|TRBV9|NA
CASSLGSGYTEAFF
TGTGCCAGCAGCCTCGGCTCAGGGTACACTGAAGCTTTCTTT
>TRBJ2-7|once|TRBV5-1|TRBD2
CASSLRAASGTSGSGEQYF
TGCGCCAGCAGCCTTCGAGCGGCTTCCGGGACTAGCGGGAGTGGCGAGCAGTACTTC
>TRBJ2-7|NA|TRBV15|NA
CATSRRQNYGREQYF
TGTGCCACCAGCAGGAGACAAAACTACGGAAGAGAGCAGTACTTC
>TRBJ2-6|NA|TRBV4-1|NA
CASSQFGDYSGANVLTF
TGCGCCAGCAGCCAATTTGGAGACTACTCTGGGGCCAACGTCCTGACTTTC
>TRBJ2-7|NA|TRBV12-3/TRBV12-4|NA
CASSYQYEQYF
TGTGCCAGCAGCTACCAATACGAGCAGTACTTC
>TRBJ1-4|NA|TRBV6-2/TRBV6-3|NA
CASSYDSATNEKLFF
TGTGCCAGCAGTTACGACAGCGCAACTAATGAAAAACTGTTTTTT
>TRBJ2-1|once|TRBV29-1|NA
CSTTEEGRLGFF
TGCAGTACAACGGAGGAAGGGAGGTTGGGGTTCTTC
>TRBJ2-7|NA|TRBV12-2|NA
CASRLALKGTGTGGYEQYF
TGTGCAAGTCGCTTAGCTCTCAAGGGCACCGGGACGGGGGGGTACGAGCAGTACTTC
>TRBJ1-1|NA|TRBV6-5|NA
CASRGRYTEAFF
TGTGCCAGCAGGGGACGGTACACTGAAGCTTTCTTT
>TRBJ1-2|NA|TRBV6-2/TRBV6-3|TRBD1
CASSYRPGGVGYGYTF
TGTGCCAGCAGTTACCGTCCAGGGGGCGTTGGGTATGGCTACACCTTC
>TRBJ1-3|NA|TRBV30|NA
CAWSVTGRNTIYF
TGTGCCTGGAGTGTAACAGGGCGGAACACCATATATTTT
>TRBJ2-7|NA|TRBV30|NA
CAWTQAGREPYEQYF
TGTGCCTGGACTCAGGCGGGCAGGGAGCCCTACGAGCAGTACTTC
>TRBJ1-1|NA|TRBV5-1|TRBD1
CASSHSGTGEGDTEAFF
TGCGCCAGCAGTCACTCCGGGACAGGGGAAGGGGACACTGAAGCTTTCTTT
>TRBJ2-1|NA|TRBV7-9|TRBD2
CASSPNSGRPFF
TGTGCCAGCAGCCCTAATAGCGGGCGTCCGTTCTTC
>TRBJ2-3|NA|TRBV7-3|TRBD1
CASSLTGQGFTDTQYF
TGTGCCAGCAGCCTAACGGGACAGGGCTTCACAGATACGCAGTATTTT
>TRBJ2-1|NA|TRBV28|NA
CASSLISSGTSQFF
TGTGCCAGCAGTTTAATAAGTAGCGGAACCTCTCAGTTCTTC
>TRBJ1-1|NA|TRBV5-4|NA
CASSLMTTEAFF
TGTGCCAGCAGCCTCATGACCACTGAAGCTTTCTTT
>TRBJ2-2|NA|TRBV4-1|NA
CASSQHEGDGELFF
TGCGCCAGCAGCCAACATGAAGGGGACGGGGAGCTGTTTTTT
>TRBJ2-1|once|TRBV19|NA
CASSMPPRLDYNEQFF
TGTGCCAGTAGTATGCCGCCGAGACTAGATTACAATGAGCAGTTCTTC
>TRBJ2-1|NA|TRBV19|NA
CASSEEYLRRNEQFF
TGTGCCAGTTCCGAGGAGTACCTTCGAAGGAATGAGCAGTTCTTC
>TRBJ2-2|NA|TRBV7-2|TRBD2
CASSRWAGGRPGELFF
TGTGCCAGCAGTCGGTGGGCGGGAGGGCGTCCCGGGGAGCTGTTTTTT
>TRBJ1-6|NA|TRBV10-1|NA
CASSEGPWNSPLHF
TGCGCCAGCAGTGAGGGCCCCTGGAATTCACCCCTCCACTTT
>TRBJ1-2|NA|TRBV21-1|NA
CASSKVPFGGEGQYGYTF
TGTGCCAGCAGCAAGGTTCCTTTTGGAGGCGAAGGGCAGTATGGCTACACCTTC
>TRBJ1-3|NA|TRBV13|TRBD1
CASSRVWGTGISGNTIYF
TGTGCCAGCAGCCGGGTCTGGGGGACAGGGATCTCTGGAAACACCATATATTTT
>TRBJ2-7|NA|TRBV29-1|TRBD1
CSVRAGGYEQYF
TGCAGCGTGCGCGCAGGGGGCTACGAGCAGTACTTC
>TRBJ1-6|NA|TRBV7-3|NA
CASSLSGLSPLHF
TGTGCCAGCAGCTTATCGGGTCTTTCACCCCTCCACTTT
>TRBJ1-2|NA|TRBV6-1|NA
CASSERQGYGYTF
TGTGCCAGCAGTGAAAGGCAGGGGTATGGCTACACCTTC
>TRBJ2-2|once|TRBV4-1|TRBD1
CASSQYRGPDTGELFF
TGCGCCAGCAGCCAATACAGGGGACCGGACACCGGGGAGCTGTTTTTT
>TRBJ1-5|NA|TRBV9|NA
CASSVDGYSNQPQHF
TGTGCCAGCAGCGTAGACGGGTATAGCAATCAGCCCCAGCATTTT
>TRBJ1-4|NA|TRBV11-2|NA
CASSLLRATNEKLFF
TGTGCCAGCAGCTTACTACGAGCAACTAATGAAAAACTGTTTTTT
>TRBJ1-1|NA|TRBV6-5|NA
CASSYEGGNTEAFF
TGTGCCAGCAGTTACGAGGGAGGGAACACTGAAGCTTTCTTT
>TRBJ1-5|NA|TRBV9|NA
CASSVAGDQPQHF
TGTGCCAGCAGCGTTGCCGGGGATCAGCCCCAGCATTTT
>TRBJ1-1|NA|TRBV29-1|NA
CSVEKGGGGTEAFF
TGCAGCGTTGAGAAGGGGGGAGGTGGCACTGAAGCTTTCTTT
>TRBJ2-7|few|TRBV6-1|NA
CASSPSYEQYF
TGTGCCAGCAGCCCTAGCTACGAGCAGTACTTC
>TRBJ2-3|NA|TRBV7-8|TRBD2
CASSLRRGGTDTQYF
TGTGCCAGCAGCTTAAGACGGGGGGGCACAGATACGCAGTATTTT
>TRBJ2-7|NA|TRBV19|TRBD1
CASSINRGTGEQYF
TGTGCCAGTAGTATTAACAGGGGTACCGGCGAGCAGTACTTC
>TRBJ2-1|NA|TRBV2|NA
CASEEQGAGTRLHWEQFF
TGTGCCAGTGAAGAACAGGGGGCCGGGACTAGACTTCACTGGGAGCAGTTCTTC
>TRBJ2-1|NA|TRBV9|TRBD2
CASSVAAGGYNEQFF
TGTGCCAGCAGCGTAGCGGCGGGAGGGTACAATGAGCAGTTCTTC